The T cell receptor beta chain described here comes from a study of T cells after yellow fever vaccination. This clonotype was observed a handful of times. CDR3 length equals 16 residues. V lost 2 bases and J 4 bases, leaving 18 bases between the germline ends. CDR1 is SGHRS and CDR2 is YFSETQ in the germline V gene. TCRdb re-analysed the 5' RACE reads in MiXCR, keeping a single row per CDR3 protein. The table includes roughly 340,000 distinct CDR3 sequences, about 8.7% detected once. This TCR came from a man younger than 35 who received the YFV17D yellow fever vaccine. The J gene is TRBJ1-1, the V gene TRBV5-1; a weak D match, TRBD1 (6 bases). Sequenced material: PBMCs, taken on the day of the first yellow fever vaccination. CDR3 in amino acids: CASSLKHGGGGTEAFF. CDR3 in DNA: TGCGCCAGCAGCTTAAAACACGGGGGCGGAGGCACTGAAGCTTTCTTT.